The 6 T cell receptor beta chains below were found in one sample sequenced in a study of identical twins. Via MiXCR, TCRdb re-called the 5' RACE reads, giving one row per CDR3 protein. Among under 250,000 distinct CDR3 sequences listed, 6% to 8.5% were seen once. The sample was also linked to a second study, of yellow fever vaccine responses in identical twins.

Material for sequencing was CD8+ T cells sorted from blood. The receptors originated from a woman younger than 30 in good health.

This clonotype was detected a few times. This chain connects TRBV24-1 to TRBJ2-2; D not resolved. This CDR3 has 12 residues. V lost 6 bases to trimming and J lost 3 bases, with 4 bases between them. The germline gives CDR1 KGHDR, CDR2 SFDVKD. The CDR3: CATSSHTGELFF. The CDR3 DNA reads TGTGCCACCAGTAGTCACACCGGGGAGCTGTTTTTT.

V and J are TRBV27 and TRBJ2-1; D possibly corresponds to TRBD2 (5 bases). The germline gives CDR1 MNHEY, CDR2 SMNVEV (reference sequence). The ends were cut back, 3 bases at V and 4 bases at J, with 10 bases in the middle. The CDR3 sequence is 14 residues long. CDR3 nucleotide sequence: TGTGCCAGCAGTTTCTCGACGGGGTACAATGAGCAGTTCTTC. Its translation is CASSFSTGYNEQFF.

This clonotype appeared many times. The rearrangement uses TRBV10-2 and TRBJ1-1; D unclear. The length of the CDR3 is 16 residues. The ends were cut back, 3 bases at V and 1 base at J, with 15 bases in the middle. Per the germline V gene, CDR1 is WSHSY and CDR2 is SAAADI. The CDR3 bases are TGCGCCAGCAGTGATAGAAAGGGAGTAACGAACACTGAAGCTTTCTTT. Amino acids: CASSDRKGVTNTEAFF.

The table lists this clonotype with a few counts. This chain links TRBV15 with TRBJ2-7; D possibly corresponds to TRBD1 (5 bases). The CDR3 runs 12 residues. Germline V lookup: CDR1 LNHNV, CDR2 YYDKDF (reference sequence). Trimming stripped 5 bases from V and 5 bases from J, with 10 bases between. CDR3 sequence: CATSPKGDEQYF. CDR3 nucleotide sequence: TGTGCCACCAGCCCTAAAGGGGACGAGCAGTACTTC. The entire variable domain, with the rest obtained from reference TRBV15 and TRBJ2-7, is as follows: DAMVIQNPRYQVTQFGKPVTLSCSQTLNHNVMYWYQQKSSQAPKLLFHYYDKDFNNEADTPDNFQSRRPNTSFCFLDIRSPGLGDTAMYLCATSPKGDEQYFGPGTRLTVT.

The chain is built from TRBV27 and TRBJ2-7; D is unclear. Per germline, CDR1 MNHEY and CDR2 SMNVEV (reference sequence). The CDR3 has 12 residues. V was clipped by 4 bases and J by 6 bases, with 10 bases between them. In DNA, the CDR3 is TGTGCCAGCAGTTCGTCAAGGTTCGAGCAGTACTTC. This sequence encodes CASSSSRFEQYF.

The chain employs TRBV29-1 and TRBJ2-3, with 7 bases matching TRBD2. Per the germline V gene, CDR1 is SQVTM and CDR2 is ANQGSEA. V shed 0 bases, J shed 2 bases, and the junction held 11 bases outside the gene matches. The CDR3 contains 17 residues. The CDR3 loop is CSVEEGRTSRLTDTQYF. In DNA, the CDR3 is TGCAGCGTTGAAGAAGGGCGGACTAGTCGCCTCACAGATACGCAGTATTTT.